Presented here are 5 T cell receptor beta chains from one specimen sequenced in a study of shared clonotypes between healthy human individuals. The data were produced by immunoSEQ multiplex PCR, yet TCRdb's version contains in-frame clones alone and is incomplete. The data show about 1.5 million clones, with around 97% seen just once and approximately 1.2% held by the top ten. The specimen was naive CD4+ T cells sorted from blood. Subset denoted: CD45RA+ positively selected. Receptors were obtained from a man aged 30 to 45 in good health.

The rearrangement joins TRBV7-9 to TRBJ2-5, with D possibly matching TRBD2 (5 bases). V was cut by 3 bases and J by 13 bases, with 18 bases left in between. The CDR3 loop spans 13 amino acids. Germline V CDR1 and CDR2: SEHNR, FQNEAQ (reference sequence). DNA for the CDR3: TGTGCCAGCAGCTTGCCCTCCCAGGCCGCGGGGTACTTC. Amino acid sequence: CASSLPSQAAGYF.

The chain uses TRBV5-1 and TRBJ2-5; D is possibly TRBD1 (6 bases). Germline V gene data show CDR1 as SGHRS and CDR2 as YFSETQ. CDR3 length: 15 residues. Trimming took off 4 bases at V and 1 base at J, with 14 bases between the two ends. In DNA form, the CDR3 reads TGCGCCAGCAGCACACAGGGTACGAGCCAAGAGACCCAGTACTTC. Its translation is CASSTQGTSQETQYF. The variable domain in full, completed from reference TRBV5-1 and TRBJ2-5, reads KAGVTQTPRYLIKTRGQQVTLSCSPISGHRSVSWYQQTPGQGLQFLFEYFSETQRNKGNFPGRFSGRQFSNSRSEMNVSTLELGDSALYLCASSTQGTSQETQYFGPGTRLLVL.

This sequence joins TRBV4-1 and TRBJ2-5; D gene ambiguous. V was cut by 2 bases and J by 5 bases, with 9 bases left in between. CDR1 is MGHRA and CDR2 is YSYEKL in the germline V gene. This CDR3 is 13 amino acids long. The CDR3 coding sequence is TGCGCCAGCAGCCAAATTCACGAGGAGACCCAGTACTTC. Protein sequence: CASSQIHEETQYF.

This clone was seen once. The CDR3 DNA sequence: TGCGCCAGCAGCCAAGGACTAGCGATATTATACGAGCAGTACTTC. Protein product: CASSQGLAILYEQYF. V is TRBV4-3 and J is TRBJ2-7; 8 nucleotides line up with TRBD2. J lost 4 bases, V lost 1 base, and 6 bases had no gene match. CDR1 is LGHNA, CDR2 YSLEER, per germline. The CDR3 totals 15 residues.

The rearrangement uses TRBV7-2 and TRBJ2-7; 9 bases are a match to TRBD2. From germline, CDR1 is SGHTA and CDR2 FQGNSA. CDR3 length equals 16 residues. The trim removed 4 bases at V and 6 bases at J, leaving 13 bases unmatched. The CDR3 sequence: CASSSGLARSRVEQYF. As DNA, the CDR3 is TGTGCCAGCAGCTCGGGACTAGCCAGGTCGCGTGTCGAGCAGTACTTC.